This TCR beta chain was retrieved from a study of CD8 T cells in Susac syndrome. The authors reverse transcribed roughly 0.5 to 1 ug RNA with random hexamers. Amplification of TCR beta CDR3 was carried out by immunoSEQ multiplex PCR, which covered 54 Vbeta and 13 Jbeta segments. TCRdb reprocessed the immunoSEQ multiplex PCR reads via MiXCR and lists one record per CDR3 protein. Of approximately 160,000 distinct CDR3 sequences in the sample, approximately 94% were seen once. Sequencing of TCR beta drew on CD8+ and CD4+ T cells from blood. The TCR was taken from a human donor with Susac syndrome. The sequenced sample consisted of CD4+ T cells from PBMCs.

CDR3 DNA sequence: TGTGCCAGCAGTTCCCGGCTAGCGGGTCTCACAGATACGCAGTATTTT. Translating it yields CASSSRLAGLTDTQYF. This chain connects TRBV27 to TRBJ2-3, with 8 bases matching TRBD2. Germline CDR1 is MNHEY and CDR2 is SMNVEV (reference sequence). V shed 4 bases, J shed 2 bases, and the junction held 8 bases outside the gene matches. CDR3 length equals 16 residues.